These 10 T cell receptor beta chains came from one sample sequenced in a study of tumor-infiltrating lymphocytes in primary liver carcinoma. TCR beta cDNA was reverse-transcribed from roughly 520 ng of total RNA. The reaction used a constant-region primer and ProtoScript II reverse transcriptase. Slightly modified ARM-PCR served as the procedure for the TCR beta libraries. These libraries came from three rounds of nested multiplex PCR. TRBV1-TRBV30 forward primers paired with a C-beta reverse primer were used in the first two PCR rounds, which ran around 10 cycles each. Via MiXCR, TCRdb re-called the multiplex PCR reads, giving one row per CDR3 protein. The sample shows some 320,000 distinct CDR3 sequences, over 55% of them seen only once. Germline DNA was also extracted, and blood RNA derived from unsorted whole blood. The sequenced sample consisted of peripheral blood. The receptor source for this set is a man between 40 and 49 years old with primary liver carcinoma and hepatitis B virus infection.

The chain recombines TRBV12-3 or TRBV12-4 with TRBJ2-5; maybe TRBD2 (5 bases). The CDR3 consists of 15 residues. V was cut by 3 bases and J by 5 bases, with 16 bases left in between. CDR3 sequence (DNA): TGTGCCAGCAGTTTTGGTATTGGGAAGCGGGAGACCCAGTACTTC. Protein: CASSFGIGKRETQYF.

With respect to this clonotype: A read error is likely, as this CDR3 ends without the conserved phenylalanine or tryptophan. The chain recombines TRBV11-2 with TRBJ2-1; D might be TRBD2 (6 bases). Looked up from germline, CDR1 is SGHAT and CDR2 is FQNNGV. The CDR3 totals 15 residues. The CDR3 region is CASSLGLVLTNEQFS. The CDR3 DNA sequence: TGTGCCAGCAGCTTAGGACTAGTCTTGACCAATGAACAGTTCTCC.

A single count supports this clonotype. A read error may be the cause here, since a much bigger clone is one base away. The gene calls are TRBV10-3 and TRBJ2-1; 8 nucleotides line up with TRBD2. CDR3 length equals 15 residues. Germline CDR1 reads ENHRY; CDR2 reads SYGVKD. CDR3 region: CAISEWREDYYEQFF. The CDR3 nucleotides read TGTGCCATCAGTGAATGGCGGGAGGACTACTATGAGCAGTTCTTC.

This clonotype was found many times. One end of the junction does not line up with germline, which may come from a read error. CDR3: CAIRWDSNNEQFF. DNA of the CDR3: TGTGCCATCAGGTGGGACTCCAACAATGAGCAGTTCTTC. This sequence joins TRBV10-3 and TRBJ2-1, with a weak D call TRBD2 (6 bases). CDR3 size: 13 residues. Germline V gene data show CDR1 as ENHRY and CDR2 as SYGVKD.

The chain uses TRBV5-1 and TRBJ2-5, with 7 bases aligning to TRBD2. This CDR3 has 15 amino acids. Germline V gene lookup returns CDR1 SGHRS and CDR2 YFSETQ. J lost 5 bases, V lost 6 bases, and 13 bases had no gene match. The CDR3, as DNA: TGCGCCAGCATCCTGGAGGCGGGAGTATGGGAGACCCAGTACTTC. Its translation is CASILEAGVWETQYF.

A word on this clonotype: Likely a read error: the CDR3 ends without its conserved phenylalanine or tryptophan. As DNA, the CDR3 is TGTGCCAGCAGCCCGGGGGTCCTGTACGAGCAGTACATC. Residues: CASSPGVLYEQYI. The chain joins TRBV5-4 to TRBJ2-7; perhaps TRBD2 as D (6 bases). The CDR3 contains 13 residues. Germline CDR1 is SGHNT and CDR2 is YYREEE (reference sequence). V lost 4 bases, J lost 4 bases, and 12 bases lay in between.

About this clonotype: This is likely a read error, given that the CDR3 carries no conserved phenylalanine or tryptophan at its end. Because the CDR3's place on the DNA is in doubt, the DNA is left out and the CDR3 is given as listed by TCRdb. The genes are TRBV11-2 and TRBJ2-7; TRBD1 reflects the table's D call only, with no check against the DNA. Per the germline V gene, CDR1 is SGHAT and CDR2 is FQNNGV. Counting both end residues, the CDR3 totals 14 amino acids. The CDR3 sequence is CASSFLLGGYEQYS.

This clonotype has only one observation. A much larger clone lies one base from this, so it may be a read error. The chain couples TRBV7-3 to TRBJ2-7; TRBD2 matches at 12 bases. The CDR3 spans 15 residues. Germline V lookup: CDR1 SGHTA, CDR2 FQGTGA. V lost 6 bases, J lost 2 bases, and 5 bases stayed unmatched. The CDR3 DNA is TGTGCCAGCAGTCTCGCTAGCGGGAGGGCCTACGAGCAGTACTTC. Its translation is CASSLASGRAYEQYF.

The V call is TRBV14, the J call TRBJ1-5, with D possibly being TRBD1 (6 bases). Germline V CDR1 and CDR2: SGHDN, FVKESK. Trimming pared 1 base from V and 11 bases from J, leaving 18 bases between. This CDR3 is 15 amino acids long. The CDR3: CASSQGGGSGQTQHF. In nucleotides, the CDR3 is TGTGCCAGCAGCCAAGGAGGGGGGTCGGGGCAGACCCAGCATTTT. Using reference TRBV14 and TRBJ1-5 for the parts outside the CDR3, the full variable domain is EAGVTQFPSHSVIEKGQTVTLRCDPISGHDNLYWYRRVMGKEIKFLLHFVKESKQDESGMPNNRFLAERTGGTYSTLKVQPAELEDSGVYFCASSQGGGSGQTQHFGDGTRLSIL.

Concerning this clonotype itself: It may be a read error: a sequence one base away is much more abundant. V usage is TRBV4-3 and J usage is TRBJ2-3; 16 nucleotides match TRBD2. Germline CDR1 and CDR2: LGHNA and YSLEER. This CDR3 spans 19 amino acids. With 2 bases clipped from V and 2 bases from J, the junction kept 7 bases outside the gene matches. CDR3: CASSQRGLAGGPNTDTQYF. The CDR3 DNA reads as TGCGCCAGCAGCCAAAGGGGACTAGCGGGAGGGCCTAACACAGATACGCAGTATTTT.